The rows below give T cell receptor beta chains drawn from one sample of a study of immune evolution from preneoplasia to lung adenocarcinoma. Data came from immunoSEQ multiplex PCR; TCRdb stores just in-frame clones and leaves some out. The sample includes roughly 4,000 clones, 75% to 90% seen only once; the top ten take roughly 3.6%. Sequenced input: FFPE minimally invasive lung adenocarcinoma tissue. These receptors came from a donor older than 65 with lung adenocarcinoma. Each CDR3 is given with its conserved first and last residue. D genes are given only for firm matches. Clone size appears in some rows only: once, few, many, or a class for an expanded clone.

cdr3_nt: TGTGCCAGCAGCTTAGCCCCAGGGGGCTCTGGAAACACCATATATTTT
cdr3_aa: CASSLAPGGSGNTIYF
d_call: TRBD1
clone_size: .
j_call: TRBJ1-3
v_call: TRBV11-3

cdr3_nt: TGTGCCAGCAGCGGGACTAGTCCCGGTCCGCAGTATTTT
cdr3_aa: CASSGTSPGPQYF
d_call: TRBD2
clone_size: .
j_call: TRBJ2-3
v_call: TRBV9

cdr3_nt: TGCAGCGACGGACTAGCGGGGTACAATGAGCAGTTCTTC
cdr3_aa: CSDGLAGYNEQFF
d_call: TRBD2
clone_size: .
j_call: TRBJ2-1
v_call: TRBV29-1

cdr3_nt: TGTGCCAGCAGAATAAAGGCCCCGAACACTGAAGCTTTCTTT
cdr3_aa: CASRIKAPNTEAFF
d_call: .
clone_size: .
j_call: TRBJ1-1
v_call: TRBV6-1

cdr3_nt: TGTGCCTGGAGTGTACGAGTAACAGGGAACATGCAGGCTGGCTACACCTTC
cdr3_aa: CAWSVRVTGNMQAGYTF
d_call: .
clone_size: .
j_call: TRBJ1-2
v_call: TRBV30

cdr3_nt: TGTGCCTGGGCGCGAACGGGGAACACTGAAGCTTTCTTT
cdr3_aa: CAWARTGNTEAFF
d_call: .
clone_size: .
j_call: TRBJ1-1
v_call: TRBV30

cdr3_nt: TGTGCCTGGAGTCGTGGACTAGCGGGGATAGCCAAAAACATTCAGTACTTC
cdr3_aa: CAWSRGLAGIAKNIQYF
d_call: TRBD2
clone_size: once
j_call: TRBJ2-4
v_call: TRBV30

cdr3_nt: TGTGCCAGCAAACTAGCGGGAGGTGAGGACATTCAGTACTTC
cdr3_aa: CASKLAGGEDIQYF
d_call: TRBD2
clone_size: .
j_call: TRBJ2-4
v_call: TRBV6-1

cdr3_nt: TGTGCCTGGAGACGGGGGCTAGCGCCGAGCTCCTACGAGCAGTACTTC
cdr3_aa: CAWRRGLAPSSYEQYF
d_call: .
clone_size: .
j_call: TRBJ2-7
v_call: TRBV30

cdr3_nt: TGTGCCAGTAGTCAAGACAACACTCTTAATACCTACGAGCAGTACTTC
cdr3_aa: CASSQDNTLNTYEQYF
d_call: .
clone_size: .
j_call: TRBJ2-7
v_call: TRBV19

cdr3_nt: TGTGCCAGCAACTCGGACACGAATTTCGAGCAGTTCTTC
cdr3_aa: CASNSDTNFEQFF
d_call: .
clone_size: .
j_call: TRBJ2-1
v_call: TRBV11-2

cdr3_nt: TGCAGCGTTGAAGTGGCGGTAGGGACCCAGTACTTC
cdr3_aa: CSVEVAVGTQYF
d_call: .
clone_size: .
j_call: TRBJ2-5
v_call: TRBV29-1

cdr3_nt: TGTGCCAGCTCACCACCGGTCACAATCTCTGGAAACACCATATATTTT
cdr3_aa: CASSPPVTISGNTIYF
d_call: .
clone_size: .
j_call: TRBJ1-3
v_call: TRBV18

cdr3_nt: TGTGCCAGCAGCCAGGACGGGACTAGCGGGAGTAGGCCAGATACGCAGTATTTT
cdr3_aa: CASSQDGTSGSRPDTQYF
d_call: TRBD2
clone_size: .
j_call: TRBJ2-3
v_call: TRBV11-2

cdr3_nt: TGTGCCAGCAGCTTAGCGTCACTAGGAGGGAACACCGGGGAGCTGTTTTTT
cdr3_aa: CASSLASLGGNTGELFF
d_call: .
clone_size: .
j_call: TRBJ2-2
v_call: TRBV7-8

cdr3_nt: TGTGCCAGCAGTCCCCGCAGGGGCGTCGGGCAGCCCCAGCATTTT
cdr3_aa: CASSPRRGVGQPQHF
d_call: .
clone_size: .
j_call: TRBJ1-5
v_call: TRBV28

cdr3_nt: TGTGCCAGCAGCTTTGGGTCCCCGATCGCCGGGGAGCTGTTTTTT
cdr3_aa: CASSFGSPIAGELFF
d_call: .
clone_size: .
j_call: TRBJ2-2
v_call: TRBV13

cdr3_nt: TGTGCCAGCAGCCTCAGGGAGGGTGTAGATACGCAGTATTTT
cdr3_aa: CASSLREGVDTQYF
d_call: TRBD2
clone_size: .
j_call: TRBJ2-3
v_call: TRBV14

cdr3_nt: TGTGCCAGCAGCCCAAGCAACCATTACGAGCAGTACTTC
cdr3_aa: CASSPSNHYEQYF
d_call: .
clone_size: .
j_call: TRBJ2-7
v_call: TRBV7-6

cdr3_nt: TGTGCCAGCAGCCAAGATATGGGGGCGCAGGGCTACACCTTC
cdr3_aa: CASSQDMGAQGYTF
d_call: .
clone_size: .
j_call: TRBJ1-2
v_call: TRBV4-2

cdr3_nt: TGTGCCAGCAGCCAGAGACAGGGGGCATGGGAGACCCAGTACTTC
cdr3_aa: CASSQRQGAWETQYF
d_call: TRBD1
clone_size: .
j_call: TRBJ2-5
v_call: TRBV7-8

cdr3_nt: TGCAGCGTGCGGGACTTCTCTTACGAGCAGTACTTC
cdr3_aa: CSVRDFSYEQYF
d_call: .
clone_size: large
j_call: TRBJ2-7
v_call: TRBV29-1

cdr3_nt: TGTGCCAGCAGTTTAAATCTAGCGGGATACAATGAGCAGTTCTTC
cdr3_aa: CASSLNLAGYNEQFF
d_call: TRBD2
clone_size: .
j_call: TRBJ2-1
v_call: TRBV27

cdr3_nt: TGTGCCAGCGCCTATGGGACAGGGGGGTACGAGCAGTACTTC
cdr3_aa: CASAYGTGGYEQYF
d_call: TRBD1
clone_size: .
j_call: TRBJ2-7
v_call: TRBV6-1

cdr3_nt: TGTGCCTGGAGCGGGCTTTACAATGAGCAGTTCTTC
cdr3_aa: CAWSGLYNEQFF
d_call: .
clone_size: .
j_call: TRBJ2-1
v_call: TRBV30

cdr3_nt: TGTGCCAGCAGTCCAACTAGCAAGTCGTATTTT
cdr3_aa: CASSPTSKSYF
d_call: .
clone_size: .
j_call: TRBJ2-3
v_call: TRBV2

cdr3_nt: TGTGCCACCAGCAGGGGTAGCGGGAGGGTGGGGAATGAGCAGTTCTTC
cdr3_aa: CATSRGSGRVGNEQFF
d_call: TRBD2
clone_size: .
j_call: TRBJ2-1
v_call: TRBV15

cdr3_nt: TGCAGCGGAAGGGATACGTCCACCGTTTACAATGAGCAGTTCTTC
cdr3_aa: CSGRDTSTVYNEQFF
d_call: .
clone_size: once
j_call: TRBJ2-1
v_call: TRBV29-1

cdr3_nt: TGTGCCAGCAGCAAAACAGGGAGCACTGAAGCTTTCTTT
cdr3_aa: CASSKTGSTEAFF
d_call: .
clone_size: .
j_call: TRBJ1-1
v_call: TRBV13

cdr3_nt: TGTGCCAGCACCCAGGGACAGACTCAAGAGACCCAGTACTTC
cdr3_aa: CASTQGQTQETQYF
d_call: TRBD1
clone_size: .
j_call: TRBJ2-5
v_call: TRBV6-6

cdr3_nt: TGTGCCGTCCGGTACGGACCCGAAGGGAACACTGAAGCTTTCTTT
cdr3_aa: CAVRYGPEGNTEAFF
d_call: .
clone_size: .
j_call: TRBJ1-1
v_call: TRBV6-1

cdr3_nt: TGTGCCAGCAGCCCGGGACAGGCCACCTACGAGCAGTACTTC
cdr3_aa: CASSPGQATYEQYF
d_call: TRBD1
clone_size: few
j_call: TRBJ2-7
v_call: TRBV4-2

cdr3_nt: TGTGCCAGCAGCTTAAGGACACTAGGCGCTGAAGCTTTCTTT
cdr3_aa: CASSLRTLGAEAFF
d_call: .
clone_size: .
j_call: TRBJ1-1
v_call: TRBV11-2

cdr3_nt: TGTGCCAGCAGCTTCCGACAGGGTGGGACTGAAGCTTTCTTT
cdr3_aa: CASSFRQGGTEAFF
d_call: TRBD1
clone_size: .
j_call: TRBJ1-1
v_call: TRBV11-3

cdr3_nt: TGCGCCAGCAGTGGACTAAGCTCCTACAATGAGCAGTTCTTC
cdr3_aa: CASSGLSSYNEQFF
d_call: .
clone_size: .
j_call: TRBJ2-1
v_call: TRBV10-2

cdr3_nt: TGTGCCAGCAGCTTAGGGTACGGTACTGAAGCTTTCTTT
cdr3_aa: CASSLGYGTEAFF
d_call: .
clone_size: .
j_call: TRBJ1-1
v_call: TRBV7-3

cdr3_nt: TGCGCCAGCAGCTTGTGGGGATTGAACACTGAAGCTTTCTTT
cdr3_aa: CASSLWGLNTEAFF
d_call: .
clone_size: .
j_call: TRBJ1-1
v_call: TRBV5-1

cdr3_nt: TGCGCCAGCAGCTCCCGGACAGACACAGATACGCAGTATTTT
cdr3_aa: CASSSRTDTDTQYF
d_call: .
clone_size: .
j_call: TRBJ2-3
v_call: TRBV4-3

cdr3_nt: TGTGCCTGGACTAGCAGTAGTGGAAGGCAGGGCTACACCTTC
cdr3_aa: CAWTSSSGRQGYTF
d_call: .
clone_size: .
j_call: TRBJ1-2
v_call: TRBV30

cdr3_nt: TGCGCCAGCAGTGACCACGGGGATCTTAGCACAGATACGCAGTATTTT
cdr3_aa: CASSDHGDLSTDTQYF
d_call: .
clone_size: .
j_call: TRBJ2-3
v_call: TRBV10-1

cdr3_nt: TGTGCCAGCAGCGTAGGTTTAGTTATCAACAATGAGCAGTTCTTC
cdr3_aa: CASSVGLVINNEQFF
d_call: .
clone_size: .
j_call: TRBJ2-1
v_call: TRBV9

cdr3_nt: TGTGCCAGCAGCGCGGGGACTGCCAACACCGGGGAGCTGTTTTTT
cdr3_aa: CASSAGTANTGELFF
d_call: .
clone_size: .
j_call: TRBJ2-2
v_call: TRBV7-3

cdr3_nt: TGTGCCAGCAGCCTGGACAGGGAGGATGGGCAGTTCTTC
cdr3_aa: CASSLDREDGQFF
d_call: TRBD1
clone_size: .
j_call: TRBJ2-1
v_call: TRBV5-8

cdr3_nt: TGTGCCTGGAGTGTACCGGAACTAGCAGGGCAGTTCTTC
cdr3_aa: CAWSVPELAGQFF
d_call: .
clone_size: .
j_call: TRBJ2-1
v_call: TRBV30

cdr3_nt: TGCGCCAGCAGCAAACTAGCGGATTCTAGCACAGATACGCAGTATTTT
cdr3_aa: CASSKLADSSTDTQYF
d_call: TRBD2
clone_size: .
j_call: TRBJ2-3
v_call: TRBV5-1

cdr3_nt: TGTGCCTGGAGTGTAGTTGCGGGGCACCACGAGCAGTACTTC
cdr3_aa: CAWSVVAGHHEQYF
d_call: .
clone_size: few
j_call: TRBJ2-7
v_call: TRBV30

cdr3_nt: TGTGCCAGCAGCTTGGGGGACAATGAGCAGTTCTTC
cdr3_aa: CASSLGDNEQFF
d_call: .
clone_size: .
j_call: TRBJ2-1
v_call: TRBV11-2

cdr3_nt: TGTGCCACCAGCAGTCTCCGGGGGGGCTACGAGCAGTACTTC
cdr3_aa: CATSSLRGGYEQYF
d_call: TRBD2
clone_size: .
j_call: TRBJ2-7
v_call: TRBV15

cdr3_nt: TGTGCCAGCAGCGTCCGACTAGCGGGAGCAGGGAATGAGCAGTTCTTC
cdr3_aa: CASSVRLAGAGNEQFF
d_call: TRBD2
clone_size: .
j_call: TRBJ2-1
v_call: TRBV5-4

cdr3_nt: TGCGCCAGCAGCTTGGAATCCAACACTGAAGCTTTCTTT
cdr3_aa: CASSLESNTEAFF
d_call: .
clone_size: .
j_call: TRBJ1-1
v_call: TRBV5-1

cdr3_nt: TGTGCCAGTCGGACTAGCGGGAGGTACAATGAGCAGTTCTTC
cdr3_aa: CASRTSGRYNEQFF
d_call: TRBD2
clone_size: .
j_call: TRBJ2-1
v_call: TRBV11-1

cdr3_nt: TGTGCCAGCAGCTTAGCTTCGGACAGAGACTACGAGCAGTACTTC
cdr3_aa: CASSLASDRDYEQYF
d_call: .
clone_size: .
j_call: TRBJ2-7
v_call: TRBV7-6

cdr3_nt: TGTGCCAGCTCACCACCATATTCGGACTCCTACGAGCAGTACTTC
cdr3_aa: CASSPPYSDSYEQYF
d_call: .
clone_size: .
j_call: TRBJ2-7
v_call: TRBV18

cdr3_nt: TGTGCCAGCAGCTTTGGGCGACTAGCGGTCTACGAGCAGTACTTC
cdr3_aa: CASSFGRLAVYEQYF
d_call: TRBD2
clone_size: large
j_call: TRBJ2-7
v_call: TRBV5-5

cdr3_nt: TGTGCCAGCAGGCGGGACAGGGACACCGGGGAGCTGTTTTTT
cdr3_aa: CASRRDRDTGELFF
d_call: TRBD1
clone_size: .
j_call: TRBJ2-2
v_call: TRBV7-2

cdr3_nt: TGTGCCAGCAGGGGAACCGGGACAGGGGGCTATGGCTACACCTTC
cdr3_aa: CASRGTGTGGYGYTF
d_call: TRBD1
clone_size: .
j_call: TRBJ1-2
v_call: TRBV2

cdr3_nt: TGTGCCAGCAGCTTTTCCACCGTCAGTGAGCAGTTCTTC
cdr3_aa: CASSFSTVSEQFF
d_call: .
clone_size: .
j_call: TRBJ2-1
v_call: TRBV7-2

cdr3_nt: TGTGCCAGCAGCCCGGGACAGGGGGCCTACGAGCAGTACTTC
cdr3_aa: CASSPGQGAYEQYF
d_call: TRBD1
clone_size: few
j_call: TRBJ2-7
v_call: TRBV11-3

cdr3_nt: TGTGCCAGCAGCCCGGGACAGGGGCCCGACAGGCCGTTTTTT
cdr3_aa: CASSPGQGPDRPFF
d_call: TRBD1
clone_size: .
j_call: TRBJ1-4
v_call: TRBV9

cdr3_nt: TGCAGCGCGATCGACCCGACGGGACAGGGTCACACTGAAGCTTTCTTT
cdr3_aa: CSAIDPTGQGHTEAFF
d_call: TRBD1
clone_size: .
j_call: TRBJ1-1
v_call: TRBV29-1